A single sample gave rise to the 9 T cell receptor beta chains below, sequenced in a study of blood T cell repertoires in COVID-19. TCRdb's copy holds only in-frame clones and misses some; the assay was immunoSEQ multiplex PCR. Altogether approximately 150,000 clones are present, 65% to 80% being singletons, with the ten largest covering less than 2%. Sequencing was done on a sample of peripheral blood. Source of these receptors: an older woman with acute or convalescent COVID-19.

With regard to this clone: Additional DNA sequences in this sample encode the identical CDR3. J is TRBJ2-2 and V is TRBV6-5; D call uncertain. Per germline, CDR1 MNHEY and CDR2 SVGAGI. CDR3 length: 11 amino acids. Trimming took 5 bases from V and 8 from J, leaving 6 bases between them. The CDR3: CASSRAGELFF. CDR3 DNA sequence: TGTGCCAGCAGTAGAGCTGGGGAGCTGTTTTTT.

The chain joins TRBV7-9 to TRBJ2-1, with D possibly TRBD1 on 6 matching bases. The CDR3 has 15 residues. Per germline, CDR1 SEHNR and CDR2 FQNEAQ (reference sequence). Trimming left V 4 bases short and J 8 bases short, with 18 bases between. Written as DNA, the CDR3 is TGTGCCAGCAGCTCGCTACAGGGATATAGGGATGAGCAGTTCTTC. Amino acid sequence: CASSSLQGYRDEQFF.

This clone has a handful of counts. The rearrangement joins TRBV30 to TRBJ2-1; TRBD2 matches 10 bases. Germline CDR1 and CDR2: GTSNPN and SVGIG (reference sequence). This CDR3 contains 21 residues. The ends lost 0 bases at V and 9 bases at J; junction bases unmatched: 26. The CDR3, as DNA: TGTGCCTGGAGTGTACTCCGTGGAGCGGGAGGGCCAGTAATAACGGTGTGTGAGCAGTTCTTC. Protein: CAWSVLRGAGGPVITVCEQFF. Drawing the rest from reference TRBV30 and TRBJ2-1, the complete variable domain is SQTIHQWPATLVQPVGSPLSLECTVEGTSNPNLYWYRQAAGRGLQLLFYSVGIGQISSEVPQNLSASRPQDRQFILSSKKLLLSDSGFYLCAWSVLRGAGGPVITVCEQFFGPGTRLTVL.

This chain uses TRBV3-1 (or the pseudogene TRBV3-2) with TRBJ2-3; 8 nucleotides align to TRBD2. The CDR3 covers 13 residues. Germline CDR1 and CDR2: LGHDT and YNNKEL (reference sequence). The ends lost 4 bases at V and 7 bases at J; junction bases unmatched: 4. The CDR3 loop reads CASSLGGGNTQYF. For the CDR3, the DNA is TGTGCCAGCAGCCTCGGGGGGGGGAATACGCAGTATTTT.

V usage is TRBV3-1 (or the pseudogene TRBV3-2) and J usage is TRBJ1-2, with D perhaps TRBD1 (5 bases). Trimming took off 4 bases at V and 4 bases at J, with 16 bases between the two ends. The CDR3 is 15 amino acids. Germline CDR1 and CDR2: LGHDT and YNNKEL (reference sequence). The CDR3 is CASSRELDNFYGYTF. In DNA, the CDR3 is TGTGCCAGCAGCCGCGAGTTGGACAATTTCTATGGCTACACCTTC.

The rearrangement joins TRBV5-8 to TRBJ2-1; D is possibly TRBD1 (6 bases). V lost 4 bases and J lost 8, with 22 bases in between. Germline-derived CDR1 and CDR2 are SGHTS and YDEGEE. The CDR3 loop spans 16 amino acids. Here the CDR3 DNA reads TGTGCCAGCAGCCGAGGGGGTGAGATTGGTTACGATGAGCAGTTCTTC. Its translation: CASSRGGEIGYDEQFF.

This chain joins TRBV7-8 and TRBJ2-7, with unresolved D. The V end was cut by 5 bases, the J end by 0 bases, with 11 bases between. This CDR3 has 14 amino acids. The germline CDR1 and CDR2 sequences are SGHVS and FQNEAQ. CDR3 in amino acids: CASSQVGSSYEQYF. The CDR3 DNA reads TGTGCCAGCAGCCAAGTCGGGTCCTCCTACGAGCAGTACTTC.

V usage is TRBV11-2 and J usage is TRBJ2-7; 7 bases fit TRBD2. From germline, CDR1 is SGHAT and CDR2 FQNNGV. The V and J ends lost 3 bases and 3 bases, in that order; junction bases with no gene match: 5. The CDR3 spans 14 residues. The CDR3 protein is CASSFREDLYEQYF. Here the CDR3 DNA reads TGTGCCAGCAGCTTCCGGGAGGATCTCTACGAGCAGTACTTC.

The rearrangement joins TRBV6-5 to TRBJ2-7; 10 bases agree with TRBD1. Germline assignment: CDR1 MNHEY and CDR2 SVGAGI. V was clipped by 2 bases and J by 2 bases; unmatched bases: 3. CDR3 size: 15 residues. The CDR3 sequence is CASSYDRGHTYEQYF. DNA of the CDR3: TGTGCCAGCAGTTACGACAGGGGGCATACCTACGAGCAGTACTTC.